This T cell receptor beta chain appears in the sequencing data of a study of blood T cells in healthy people across ages. Study-level points and caveats: Older individuals had lower TCR beta diversity per million T cells (the decline was roughly linear). A greater number of naive CD4+ cells and higher diversity distinguished long-lived donors from aged donors.

PCR was performed a second time for about 6 to 11 cycles using a sample-barcoded 5' primer and a J-beta primer mix. TCRdb reanalysed the 5' RACE reads using MiXCR and keeps one entry per CDR3 protein. The sample carries hundreds of thousands of distinct CDR3 sequences, around 46% recorded once. Per germline, CDR1 LGHNA and CDR2 YNFKEQ. V was shortened by 1 base and J by 0 bases, with 19 bases between the two germline ends. The CDR3 totals 19 residues. This clonotype came up a few times. Its antigen remains unidentified. The sample consisted of blood. The V call is TRBV4-2, the J call TRBJ2-1; the D gene is possibly TRBD2 (6 bases). This sequence originates from a man aged 30 to 45 in good health. CDR3: CASSQVGRGRNSSYNEQFF. The CDR3 DNA reads as TGTGCCAGCAGCCAAGTGGGGCGGGGTAGGAACAGCTCCTACAATGAGCAGTTCTTC.